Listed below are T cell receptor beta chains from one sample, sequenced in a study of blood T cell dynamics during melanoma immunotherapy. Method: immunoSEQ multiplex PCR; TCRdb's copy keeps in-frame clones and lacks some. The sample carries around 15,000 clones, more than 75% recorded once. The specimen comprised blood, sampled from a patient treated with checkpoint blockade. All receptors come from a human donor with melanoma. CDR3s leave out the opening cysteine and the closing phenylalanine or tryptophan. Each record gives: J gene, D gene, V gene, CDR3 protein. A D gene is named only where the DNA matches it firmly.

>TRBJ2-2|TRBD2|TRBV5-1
ASSKRGETGELF
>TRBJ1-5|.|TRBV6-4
ASSVKGIGNQPQH
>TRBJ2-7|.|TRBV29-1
SVDGAQWAYEQY
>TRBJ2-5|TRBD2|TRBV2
ASSRGGQRQETQY
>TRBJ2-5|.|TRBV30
AWSGYQETQY
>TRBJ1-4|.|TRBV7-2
ASSLRSGGGDEKLF
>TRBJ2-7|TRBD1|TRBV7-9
ASSLTTGAGPTEQY
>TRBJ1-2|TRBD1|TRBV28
ASSQSWTGRANYGYT
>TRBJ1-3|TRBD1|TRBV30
AWSVQGTGGSGNTIY
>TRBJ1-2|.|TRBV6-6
ASSRSVITNYGYT
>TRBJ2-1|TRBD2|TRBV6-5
ASKMGGRWTEQF
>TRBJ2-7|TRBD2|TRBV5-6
ASSFGLAGDSYEQY
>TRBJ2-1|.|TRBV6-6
ASSYRDSYNEQF
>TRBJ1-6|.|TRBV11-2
ASSPGAQGKNSPLH
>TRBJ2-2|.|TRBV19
ASSIFTVNTGELF
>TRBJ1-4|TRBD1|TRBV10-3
AISQGQIEKLF
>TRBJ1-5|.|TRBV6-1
ASGGGPNQPQH
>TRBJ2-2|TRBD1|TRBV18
ASSRTGVNTGELF
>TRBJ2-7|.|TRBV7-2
ASSSYWLNFYEQY
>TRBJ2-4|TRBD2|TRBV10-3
AISEGGDIQY
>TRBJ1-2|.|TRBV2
ASSVGGYGYT
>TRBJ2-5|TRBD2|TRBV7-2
ASSHTSGGSQETQY
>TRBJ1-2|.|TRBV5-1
ASRLVDNYGYT
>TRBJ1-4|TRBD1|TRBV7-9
ASSSGTGEATNEKLF
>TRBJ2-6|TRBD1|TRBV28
ASSYYRGNGLLGANVLT
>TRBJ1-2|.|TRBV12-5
ASGSRTFGYT
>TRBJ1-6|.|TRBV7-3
ASSLSPGPSPLH
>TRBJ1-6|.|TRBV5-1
ASTSAGNSPLH
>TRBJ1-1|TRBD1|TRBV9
ASSVVDRGRWNTEAF
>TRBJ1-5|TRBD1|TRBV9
ASSEGTGANQPQH
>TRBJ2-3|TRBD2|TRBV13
ASSLAAGGRSVADTQY
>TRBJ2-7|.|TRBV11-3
ASSADSGPYEQY
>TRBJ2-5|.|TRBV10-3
AIRTGLAGSKETQY
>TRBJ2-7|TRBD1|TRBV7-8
ASSEGQGEPRSYEQY
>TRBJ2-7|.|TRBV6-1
ASRGYPYEQY
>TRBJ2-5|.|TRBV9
ASSPGLVEETQY
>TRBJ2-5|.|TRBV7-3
ASRRGPQETQY
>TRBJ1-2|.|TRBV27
ASSLTGDYGYT
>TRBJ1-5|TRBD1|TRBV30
AYPRGMSNQPQH
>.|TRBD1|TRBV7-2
ASSQAGTGGRAYEQY
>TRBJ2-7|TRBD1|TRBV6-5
ASSYSMGQGYEQY
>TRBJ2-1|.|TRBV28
ASSLLIQNNEQF
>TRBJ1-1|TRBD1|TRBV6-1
AISDRTGDTEAF
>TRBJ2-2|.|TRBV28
ASSPWGSSTGELF
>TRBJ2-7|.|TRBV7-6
ASSLSSQGMGEQY